The present T cell receptor beta chain was sequenced within a study of response to subunit inactivated influenza vaccine. Notes on the study in general: A suggestion made by the authors is that each seasonal influenza vaccination recruits few new T cells.

TCRdb called the RT-PCR reads again in MiXCR, with one record for every CDR3 protein. The table has 700,000 to 800,000 distinct CDR3 sequences, approximately 18% seen once; the top ten hold 11%. This CDR3 is 15 amino acids long. Trimming took 2 bases from V and 7 from J; bases not matched to a gene: 7. The germline V gene has CDR1 MGHRA and CDR2 YSYEKL. This clonotype showed up many times. Its target is not known. The TCR originated in a man between 45 and 60 years old who received an inactivated influenza vaccine. The sample here was PBMCs from blood, taken 4 to 6 days after vaccination. The chain couples TRBV4-1 to TRBJ1-1, with 10 positions matching TRBD1. In DNA, the CDR3 is TGCGCCAGCAGCCAACCCGGGACAGGGGTCATTGAAGCTTTCTTT. It specifies CASSQPGTGVIEAFF.